Below, 16 T cell receptor beta chains from the same sample are listed, as sequenced in a study of blood T cells in healthy people across ages. A sample-barcoded 5' primer and a J-beta primer mix were used in a second PCR of roughly 7 to 11 cycles. TCRdb called the 5' RACE reads again in MiXCR, with one record for every CDR3 protein. The data contain fewer than 900,000 distinct CDR3 sequences, around 45% of them seen just once; the ten biggest clones take up under 35%. Sequencing was performed on blood. These receptors originate from a woman between 55 and 75 years old in good health.

V usage is TRBV29-1 and J usage is TRBJ2-7, with unresolved D. The CDR3 runs to 13 residues. V lost 0 bases and J lost 4, with 10 bases in between. The V gene's germline CDR1 is SQVTM and CDR2 ANQGSEA. CDR3 sequence: CSVEDTVRYEQYF. Written as DNA, the CDR3 is TGCAGCGTTGAAGACACAGTGCGTTACGAGCAGTACTTC.

To note about this clonotype: Sequence at one end of the junction differs from germline and may be a read error. The V gene is TRBV9, the J gene TRBJ2-5, with D tentatively TRBD2 (6 bases). Germline lookup yields CDR1 SGDLS and CDR2 YYNGEE. The CDR3 extends over 13 amino acids. Here the CDR3 DNA reads TGTGCCAGCAGTGTAGCGGCACAAGAGACCCAGTACTTC. The encoded protein is CASSVAAQETQYF.

The V and J genes are TRBV9 and TRBJ2-2, with D tentatively TRBD2 (6 bases). The CDR3 length is 15 residues. Germline CDR1 reads SGDLS; CDR2 reads YYNGEE. Trimming shortened V by 0 bases and J by 7 bases, and 13 bases separated the two germline ends. CDR3 nucleotides: TGTGCCAGCAGCGTAGGGGGACTCAATTTCGGGGAGCTGTTTTTT. Its translation: CASSVGGLNFGELFF.

This clonotype was observed many times. The chain uses TRBV6-5 and TRBJ1-2; D unclear. Trimming took 0 bases from V and 4 from J, leaving 9 bases between them. The germline V gene encodes CDR1 MNHEY and CDR2 SVGAGI. This CDR3 contains 14 residues. Here the CDR3 reads CASSYSKETYGYTF. In nucleotides, the CDR3 is TGTGCCAGCAGTTACTCGAAGGAGACCTATGGCTACACCTTC.

This clonotype showed up many times. With a much larger clone just one base away, this may be a read error. V and J are TRBV7-2 and TRBJ2-7, with D tentatively TRBD1 (6 bases). This CDR3 region has 14 residues. CDR1 is SGHTA and CDR2 is FQGNSA in the germline V gene. In nucleotides, the CDR3 is TGTGCCAGCAGCGTAGCACAAGGGGGCTACGAGCAGTACTTC. Translated, it gives CASSVAQGGYEQYF.

There are a few counts of this clonotype. J is TRBJ2-3 and V is TRBV29-1; D remains ambiguous. The CDR3 has 15 amino acids. Germline V CDR1 and CDR2: SQVTM, ANQGSEA. Trimming took 5 bases from V and 2 from J, leaving 17 bases between them. In DNA, the CDR3 is TGCAGCGTTCGCCCCCGGCCAGAGACCACAGATACGCAGTATTTT. Protein sequence: CSVRPRPETTDTQYF.

This clonotype was observed at least ten times. This chain links TRBV11-2 with TRBJ2-5; 10 nucleotides line up with TRBD2. This CDR3 is 14 amino acids long. The V segment lost 5 bases and the J segment 7 bases; nucleotides outside the gene matches: 7. Germline assignment: CDR1 SGHAT and CDR2 FQNNGV. The CDR3, as DNA: TGTGCCAGCAGCACCGAGCGGGAGGGCGGGACCCAGTACTTC. Its translation is CASSTEREGGTQYF. Filled out from reference TRBV11-2 and TRBJ2-5, the complete variable domain reads EAGVAQSPRYKIIEKRQSVAFWCNPISGHATLYWYQQILGQGPKLLIQFQNNGVVDDSQLPKDRFSAERLKGVDSTLKIQPAKLEDSAVYLCASSTEREGGTQYFGPGTRLLVL.

This clonotype showed up many times. The chain is built from TRBV5-1 and TRBJ2-7; D gene unclear. The germline gives CDR1 SGHRS, CDR2 YFSETQ. The CDR3 runs 14 residues. V lost 0 bases and J 2 bases, leaving 9 bases between the germline ends. For the CDR3, the DNA is TGCGCCAGCAGCTTGGAAGGCCGAGCCTACGAGCAGTACTTC. This sequence encodes CASSLEGRAYEQYF. The full variable domain, with the rest looked up from reference TRBV5-1 and TRBJ2-7, is KAGVTQTPRYLIKTRGQQVTLSCSPISGHRSVSWYQQTPGQGLQFLFEYFSETQRNKGNFPGRFSGRQFSNSRSEMNVSTLELGDSALYLCASSLEGRAYEQYFGPGTRLTVT.

This chain links TRBV27 with TRBJ2-2, with a possible D match to TRBD2 (6 bases). The ends were cut back, 7 bases at V and 4 bases at J, with 16 bases in the middle. The CDR3 spans 15 residues. Germline loops: CDR1 MNHEY, CDR2 SMNVEV (reference sequence). The CDR3 here is CASNRAGLGTGELFF. DNA for the CDR3: TGTGCCAGCAATCGGGCGGGGTTGGGCACCGGGGAGCTGTTTTTT.

This clonotype was found a few times. This sequence joins TRBV6-4 and TRBJ2-6, with a possible D match to TRBD2 (7 bases). The CDR3 is made up of 17 amino acids. V lost 5 bases, J lost 2 bases, and 16 bases lay in between. The germline CDR1 and CDR2 sequences are MRHNA and SNTAGT. The CDR3: CASSQGGGGTGANVLTF. The CDR3 DNA reads TGTGCCAGCAGTCAAGGCGGGGGCGGGACTGGGGCCAACGTCCTGACTTTC.

Concerning this clonotype itself: At one end the junction does not follow the germline gene, possibly because of a read error. V is TRBV10-3 and J is TRBJ2-1; TRBD2 matches 7 bases. The J call may be incorrect, as the DNA end agrees better with TRBJ2-7. This CDR3 has 17 residues. Germline V lookup: CDR1 ENHRY, CDR2 SYGVKD. CDR3 nucleotide sequence: TGTGCCATCAATGAGTCGGGTGGGAGGGGATTCTACAATGAGCAGTACTTC. Its translation is CAINESGGRGFYNEQYF.

J is TRBJ2-7 and V is TRBV2, with 10 nucleotides matching TRBD2. TRBJ2-5 explains the end of the DNA better; the J call may be wrong. Germline loops: CDR1 SNHLY, CDR2 FYNNEI. This CDR3 is 17 amino acids long. The DNA of the CDR3 is TGTGCCAGCAGTGAAAGGCGTCAGCGGGAGGGCAGTAAGACCCAGTACTTC. This gives the protein CASSERRQREGSKTQYF.

The gene calls are TRBV4-3 and TRBJ1-1; D is undetermined. The CDR3 is 13 amino acids. The V and J ends lost 1 base and 7 bases respectively, with 10 bases between them. Germline V gives CDR1 LGHNA, CDR2 YSLEER. CDR3: CASSQAWGDEAFF. The CDR3 DNA is TGCGCCAGCAGCCAAGCGTGGGGTGATGAAGCTTTCTTT.

This clonotype was counted a single time. The chain carries TRBV6-5 and TRBJ2-2; 8 bases are a match to TRBD1. The junction had 9 bases not matched to a gene; V was cut back by 0 bases and J by 3 bases. CDR3 length equals 18 residues. Germline CDR1 MNHEY, CDR2 SVGAGI. CDR3 sequence: CASSYSTYRGTDTGELFF. In DNA, the CDR3 is TGTGCCAGCAGTTACTCGACCTACAGGGGGACCGACACCGGGGAGCTGTTTTTT.

The chain couples TRBV2 to TRBJ1-1; 9 bases match TRBD1. Unmatched junction bases numbered 6, after V lost 5 bases and J lost 5 bases. This CDR3 comprises 14 residues. Germline lookup yields CDR1 SNHLY and CDR2 FYNNEI. This CDR3 reads CASSNRDRVTEAFF. The DNA of the CDR3 is TGTGCCAGCAGTAACCGGGACAGGGTTACTGAAGCTTTCTTT.

The genes are TRBV4-2 and TRBJ2-5; maybe TRBD1 (5 bases). The DNA matches TRBJ2-7 better at its end, which makes the J call doubtful. Germline V gene data show CDR1 as LGHNA and CDR2 as YNFKEQ. This CDR3 contains 15 residues. DNA of the CDR3: TGTGCCAGCAGCCAAGTCCCGCAGCAGGGCTACGAGCAGTACTTC. Encoded protein: CASSQVPQQGYEQYF.